Listed below are T cell receptor beta chains from one sample, sequenced in a study of siplizumab effects on memory and regulatory T cells. The protocol was immunoSEQ multiplex PCR, while the TCRdb copy is restricted to in-frame clones and leaves out a portion. The data contain about 120,000 clones, roughly 92% of them seen just once; the ten biggest clones take up 1.3%. The sequenced sample was CD4+ T cells sorted from blood. The receptors were gathered from a human donor in good health. CDR3s include the opening cysteine and the closing phenylalanine or tryptophan. The D gene is left open where the match is weak. Size is omitted from some rows. Given values are once, few, many or a class for expanded clones.

j_call | v_call | clone_size | d_call | cdr3_aa | cdr3_nt
TRBJ1-3 | TRBV30 | . | . | CAQDRATGNTIYF | TGTGCCCAAGACCGGGCAACTGGAAACACCATATATTTT
TRBJ2-5 | TRBV9 | once | TRBD1 | CASSVEDRGQETQYF | TGTGCCAGCAGCGTAGAGGACAGGGGGCAAGAGACCCAGTACTTC
TRBJ2-5 | TRBV29-1 | . | . | CSGETGGETQYF | TGCAGCGGGGAGACAGGCGGGGAGACCCAGTACTTC
TRBJ2-1 | TRBV7-9 | . | TRBD1 | CASSQGAYNEQFF | TGTGCCAGCAGCCAGGGGGCTTACAATGAGCAGTTCTTC
TRBJ1-5 | TRBV6-4 | . | . | CASSSTRGNQPQHF | TGTGCCAGCAGTAGTACCCGGGGGAATCAGCCCCAGCATTTT
TRBJ1-2 | TRBV27 | . | TRBD1 | CASSSGTGHYGYTF | TGTGCCAGCAGTTCGGGGACAGGGCACTATGGCTACACCTTC
TRBJ2-5 | TRBV6-6 | . | . | CASSTPEQGETQYF | TGTGCCAGCAGTACCCCGGAACAGGGAGAGACCCAGTACTTC
TRBJ2-1 | TRBV10-3 | . | . | CAIRDGGLSSYNEQFF | TGTGCCATCAGGGACGGCGGGCTGAGCTCCTACAATGAGCAGTTCTTC
TRBJ2-7 | TRBV29-1 | . | . | CSVGEFLREQYF | TGCAGCGTTGGGGAATTCCTACGGGAGCAGTACTTC
TRBJ1-1 | TRBV19 | few | . | CASSRGYVNTEAFF | TGTGCCAGTAGTCGGGGGTACGTGAACACTGAAGCTTTCTTT
TRBJ1-5 | TRBV27 | . | . | CASSSRVAQPQHF | TGTGCCAGCAGTTCCAGGGTTGCTCAGCCCCAGCATTTT
TRBJ2-5 | TRBV18 | . | TRBD1 | CASSPRQGGGSETQYF | TGTGCCAGCTCACCTCGACAGGGGGGAGGCTCAGAGACCCAGTACTTC
TRBJ1-5 | TRBV7-9 | . | . | CASSLEGRTGQHF | TGTGCCAGCAGCTTAGAAGGTAGGACGGGACAGCATTTT
TRBJ2-2 | TRBV11-3 | . | . | CASSFSGAGTGELFF | TGTGCCAGCAGCTTCTCCGGCGCTGGGACCGGGGAGCTGTTTTTT
TRBJ2-5 | TRBV5-4 | . | TRBD2 | CASSLGGLGETQYF | TGTGCCAGCAGCTTGGGGGGACTAGGAGAGACCCAGTACTTC
TRBJ1-2 | TRBV28 | . | TRBD1 | CASSLGTVYGYTF | TGTGCCAGCAGTTTAGGGACAGTCTATGGCTACACCTTC
TRBJ2-5 | TRBV27 | once | . | CASSSFLGKETQYF | TGTGCCAGCAGTTCCTTTTTGGGGAAAGAGACCCAGTACTTC
TRBJ2-3 | TRBV5-1 | . | TRBD2 | CASRLGLAGGGDTQYF | TGCGCCAGCAGACTCGGACTAGCGGGAGGAGGGGATACGCAGTATTTT
TRBJ1-5 | TRBV19 | . | TRBD1 | CASNGQGLAPQHF | TGTGCCAGCAACGGACAGGGACTCGCGCCCCAGCATTTT
TRBJ2-1 | TRBV6-6 | . | . | CASSYDTTGSYNEQFF | TGTGCCAGCAGTTACGACACGACCGGCTCCTACAATGAGCAGTTCTTC
TRBJ1-4 | TRBV4-1 | . | . | CASSQEELGATNEKLFF | TGCGCCAGCAGCCAAGAGGAACTAGGGGCAACTAATGAAAAACTGTTTTTT
TRBJ1-2 | TRBV19 | . | TRBD1 | CASSIDGTGPGYTF | TGTGCCAGTAGTATAGATGGGACAGGGCCTGGCTACACCTTC
TRBJ1-1 | TRBV25-1 | . | TRBD1 | CASSATGVGTEAFF | TGTGCCAGCAGTGCAACAGGGGTGGGCACTGAAGCTTTCTTT
TRBJ2-3 | TRBV9 | . | . | CASSQRSAISTDTQYF | TGTGCCAGCAGTCAAAGGTCGGCGATAAGCACAGATACGCAGTATTTT
TRBJ2-1 | TRBV5-1 | . | . | CASSLAETYNEQFF | TGCGCCAGCAGCTTAGCGGAAACTTACAATGAGCAGTTCTTC
TRBJ1-3 | TRBV7-8 | . | TRBD1 | CASTPTMGTVGGNTIYF | TGTGCCAGCACCCCCACAATGGGGACAGTGGGAGGAAACACCATATATTTT
TRBJ2-1 | TRBV7-3 | . | TRBD1 | CASSLGGQTYNEQFF | TGTGCCAGCAGCTTAGGGGGACAGACCTACAATGAGCAGTTCTTC
TRBJ2-1 | TRBV7-8 | . | . | CASSPRGDNEQFF | TGTGCCAGCAGCCCTAGGGGGGACAATGAGCAGTTCTTC
TRBJ2-1 | TRBV5-1 | . | . | CASSMTESSYNEQFF | TGCGCCAGCAGCATGACAGAGAGCTCCTACAATGAGCAGTTCTTC
TRBJ1-4 | TRBV2 | . | TRBD1 | CASNPDRGKLFF | TGTGCCAGCAACCCAGACAGGGGAAAACTGTTTTTT
TRBJ2-1 | TRBV29-1 | . | TRBD2 | CSGAGASGDNEQFF | TGCAGCGGGGCCGGCGCTAGCGGGGATAATGAGCAGTTCTTC
TRBJ1-4 | TRBV21-1 | . | . | CASSKAEKLFF | TGTGCCAGCAGCAAAGCGGAAAAACTGTTTTTT
TRBJ2-7 | TRBV2 | . | . | CASSGSPGRLNEQYF | TGTGCCAGCAGTGGATCCCCCGGTCGATTGAACGAGCAGTACTTC
TRBJ2-3 | TRBV5-1 | . | . | CASSWRANTDTQYF | TGCGCCAGCAGCTGGAGGGCCAACACAGATACGCAGTATTTT
TRBJ1-2 | TRBV4-2 | once | . | CASSQDSSVTFYGYTF | TGTGCCAGCAGCCAAGATTCTTCCGTGACCTTCTATGGCTACACCTTC
TRBJ2-7 | TRBV18 | . | . | CASSSTPGRGLSYEQYF | TGTGCCAGCTCTTCCACTCCCGGCCGGGGGCTTTCCTACGAGCAGTACTTC
TRBJ2-5 | TRBV18 | . | . | CASSPQETQYF | TGTGCCAGCTCACCCCAAGAGACCCAGTACTTC
TRBJ2-7 | TRBV6-5 | . | TRBD2 | CASSRTSGTYEQYF | TGTGCCAGCAGCCGGACTAGCGGCACCTACGAGCAGTACTTC
TRBJ1-1 | TRBV6-5 | . | . | CASQGWETEAFF | TGTGCCAGCCAGGGGTGGGAAACTGAAGCTTTCTTT
TRBJ1-2 | TRBV7-8 | . | TRBD1 | CASSYRQGVGYGYTF | TGTGCCAGCAGCTATAGACAGGGGGTTGGCTATGGCTACACCTTC
TRBJ2-3 | TRBV7-3 | . | TRBD2 | CASSLTSGSGGTQYF | TGTGCCAGCAGCTTAACCAGCGGGAGTGGGGGTACGCAGTATTTT
TRBJ1-6 | TRBV18 | . | TRBD1 | CASSPGTGALNSPLHF | TGTGCCAGCTCACCCGGGACAGGGGCGCTCAATTCACCCCTCCACTTT
TRBJ2-1 | TRBV7-2 | . | . | CASSLAAAVGDEQFF | TGTGCCAGCAGCTTAGCCGCTGCGGTGGGGGATGAGCAGTTCTTC
TRBJ2-1 | TRBV2 | . | . | CASRSGEQFF | TGTGCCAGCAGGTCCGGTGAGCAGTTCTTC
TRBJ1-2 | TRBV28 | . | TRBD1 | CASSQGKWGYTF | TGTGCCAGCTCACAGGGGAAATGGGGCTACACCTTC
TRBJ2-1 | TRBV10-3 | . | . | CAIGRVNEQFF | TGTGCCATAGGTAGGGTCAATGAGCAGTTCTTC
TRBJ1-2 | TRBV7-8 | . | . | CASSLELGQTLYGYTF | TGTGCCAGCAGCTTAGAGTTGGGCCAAACCCTCTATGGCTACACCTTC
TRBJ2-3 | TRBV2 | . | TRBD1 | CASSNDRVTDTQYF | TGTGCCAGCAGTAACGACAGGGTCACAGATACGCAGTATTTT